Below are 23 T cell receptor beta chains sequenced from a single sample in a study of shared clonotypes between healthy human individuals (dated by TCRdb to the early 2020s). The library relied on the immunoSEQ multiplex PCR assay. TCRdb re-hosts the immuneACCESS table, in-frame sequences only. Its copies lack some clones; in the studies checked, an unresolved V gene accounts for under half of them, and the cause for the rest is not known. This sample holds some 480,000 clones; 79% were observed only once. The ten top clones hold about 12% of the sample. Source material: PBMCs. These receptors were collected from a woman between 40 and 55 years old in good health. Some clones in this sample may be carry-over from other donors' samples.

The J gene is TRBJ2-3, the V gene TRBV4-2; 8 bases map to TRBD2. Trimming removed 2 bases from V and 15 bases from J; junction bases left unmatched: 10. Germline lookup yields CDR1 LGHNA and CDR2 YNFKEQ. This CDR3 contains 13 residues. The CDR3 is CASSQFGGTRLYF. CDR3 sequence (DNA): TGTGCCAGCAGCCAATTTGGAGGGACTAGATTATATTTT.

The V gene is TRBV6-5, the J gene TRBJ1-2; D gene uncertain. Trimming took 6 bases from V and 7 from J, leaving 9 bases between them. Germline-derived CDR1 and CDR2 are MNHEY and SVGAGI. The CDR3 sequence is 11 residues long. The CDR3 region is CASRSRGGYTF. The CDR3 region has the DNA TGTGCCAGCAGGTCGCGGGGTGGCTACACCTTC.

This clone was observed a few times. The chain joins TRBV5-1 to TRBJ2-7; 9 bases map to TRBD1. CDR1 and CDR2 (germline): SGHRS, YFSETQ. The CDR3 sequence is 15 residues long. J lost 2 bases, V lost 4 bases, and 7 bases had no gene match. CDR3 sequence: CASSQRQGGPYEQYF. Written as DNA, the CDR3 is TGCGCCAGCAGCCAACGACAGGGGGGTCCCTACGAGCAGTACTTC.

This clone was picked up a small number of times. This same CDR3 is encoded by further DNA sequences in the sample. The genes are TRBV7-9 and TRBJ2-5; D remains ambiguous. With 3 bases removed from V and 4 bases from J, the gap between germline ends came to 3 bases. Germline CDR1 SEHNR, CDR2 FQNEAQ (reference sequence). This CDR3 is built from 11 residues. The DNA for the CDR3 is TGTGCCAGCAGCTTTCGAGAGACCCAGTACTTC. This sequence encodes CASSFRETQYF.

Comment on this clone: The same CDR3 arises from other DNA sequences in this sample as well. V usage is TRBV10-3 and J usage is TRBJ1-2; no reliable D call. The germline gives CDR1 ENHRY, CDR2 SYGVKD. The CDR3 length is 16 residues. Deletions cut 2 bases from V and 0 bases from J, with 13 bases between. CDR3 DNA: TGTGCCATCAGTGAGCCCCAAGCTAGGGCTAACTATGGCTACACCTTC. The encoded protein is CAISEPQARANYGYTF.

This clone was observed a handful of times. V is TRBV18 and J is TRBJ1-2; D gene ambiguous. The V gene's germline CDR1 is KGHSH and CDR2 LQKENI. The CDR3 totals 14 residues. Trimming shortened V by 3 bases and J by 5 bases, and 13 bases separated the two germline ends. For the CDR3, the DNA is TGTGCCAGCTCACCGGACGGGTCAATGTATGGCTACACCTTC. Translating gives CASSPDGSMYGYTF.

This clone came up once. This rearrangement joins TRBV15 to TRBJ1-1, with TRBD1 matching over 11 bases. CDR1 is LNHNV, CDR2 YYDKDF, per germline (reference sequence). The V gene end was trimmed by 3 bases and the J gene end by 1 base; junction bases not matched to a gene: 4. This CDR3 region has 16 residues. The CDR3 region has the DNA TGTGCCACCAGCAGGGACAGGGGGCGAGGGAACACTGAAGCTTTCTTT. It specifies CATSRDRGRGNTEAFF.

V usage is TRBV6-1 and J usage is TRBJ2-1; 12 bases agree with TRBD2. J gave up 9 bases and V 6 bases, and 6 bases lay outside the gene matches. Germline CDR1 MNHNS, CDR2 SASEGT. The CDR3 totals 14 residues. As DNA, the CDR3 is TGTGCCAGCAGGGGGACTAGCGGGTTTAGTGAGCAGTTCTTC. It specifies CASRGTSGFSEQFF.

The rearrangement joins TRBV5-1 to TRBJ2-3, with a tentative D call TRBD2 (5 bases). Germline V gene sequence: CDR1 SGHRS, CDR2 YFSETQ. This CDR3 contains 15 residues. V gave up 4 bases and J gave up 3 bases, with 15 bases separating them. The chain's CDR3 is CASSPLVSGTDTQYF. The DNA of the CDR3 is TGCGCCAGCAGCCCCCTAGTAAGCGGAACAGATACGCAGTATTTT.

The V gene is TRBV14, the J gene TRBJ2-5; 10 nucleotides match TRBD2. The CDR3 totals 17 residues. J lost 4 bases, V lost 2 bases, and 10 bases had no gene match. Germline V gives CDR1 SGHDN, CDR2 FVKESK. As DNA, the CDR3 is TGTGCCAGCAGCCAATTGGCTAGCGGGAGTTTAGGAGAGACCCAGTACTTC. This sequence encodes CASSQLASGSLGETQYF.

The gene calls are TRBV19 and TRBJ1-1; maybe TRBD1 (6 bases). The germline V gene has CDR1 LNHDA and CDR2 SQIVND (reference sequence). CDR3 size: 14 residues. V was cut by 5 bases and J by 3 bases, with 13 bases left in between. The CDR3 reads CASSVYQGYTEAFF. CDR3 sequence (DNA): TGTGCCAGTAGTGTTTACCAGGGGTACACTGAAGCTTTCTTT.

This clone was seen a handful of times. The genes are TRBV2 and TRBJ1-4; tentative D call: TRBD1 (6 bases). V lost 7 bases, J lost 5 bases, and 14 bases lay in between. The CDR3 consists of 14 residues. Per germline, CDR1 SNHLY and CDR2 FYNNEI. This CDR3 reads CASKLDRWNEKLFF. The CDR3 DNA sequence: TGTGCCAGCAAACTGGACAGATGGAATGAAAAACTGTTTTTT.

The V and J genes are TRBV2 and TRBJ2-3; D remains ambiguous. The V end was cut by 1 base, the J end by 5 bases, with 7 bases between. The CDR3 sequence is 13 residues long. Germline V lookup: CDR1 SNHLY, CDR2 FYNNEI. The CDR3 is CASSEDLVDTQYF. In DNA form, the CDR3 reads TGTGCCAGCAGTGAAGACTTGGTAGATACGCAGTATTTT.

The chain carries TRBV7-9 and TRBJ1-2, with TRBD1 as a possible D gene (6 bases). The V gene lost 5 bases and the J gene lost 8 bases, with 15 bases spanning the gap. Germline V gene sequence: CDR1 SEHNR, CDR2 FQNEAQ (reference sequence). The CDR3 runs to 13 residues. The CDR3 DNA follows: TGTGCCAGCAGCCCAGGGGACTTTTGGGGCTACACCTTC. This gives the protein CASSPGDFWGYTF.

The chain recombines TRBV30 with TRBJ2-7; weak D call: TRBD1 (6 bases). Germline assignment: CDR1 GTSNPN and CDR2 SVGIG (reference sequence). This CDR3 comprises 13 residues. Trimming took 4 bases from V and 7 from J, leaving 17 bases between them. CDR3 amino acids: CAWTGAALGEQYF. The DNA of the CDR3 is TGTGCCTGGACAGGGGCGGCCTTGGGAGAGCAGTACTTC.

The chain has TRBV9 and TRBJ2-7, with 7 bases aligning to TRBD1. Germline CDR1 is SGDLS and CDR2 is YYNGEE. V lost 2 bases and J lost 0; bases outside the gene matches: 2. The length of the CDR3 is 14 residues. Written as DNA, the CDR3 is TGTGCCAGCAGCGTTCGGGACAGCTCCTACGAGCAGTACTTC. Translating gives CASSVRDSSYEQYF.

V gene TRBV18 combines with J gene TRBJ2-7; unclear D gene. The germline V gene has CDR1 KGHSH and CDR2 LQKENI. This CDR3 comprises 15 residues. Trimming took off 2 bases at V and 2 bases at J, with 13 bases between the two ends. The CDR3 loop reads CASSPWYGEPYEQYF. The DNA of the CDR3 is TGTGCCAGCTCACCATGGTATGGGGAACCCTACGAGCAGTACTTC.

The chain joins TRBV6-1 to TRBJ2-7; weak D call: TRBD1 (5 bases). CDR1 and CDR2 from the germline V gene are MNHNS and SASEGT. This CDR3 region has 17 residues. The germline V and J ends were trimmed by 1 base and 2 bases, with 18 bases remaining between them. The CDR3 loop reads CASSEGGAGSLPYEQYF. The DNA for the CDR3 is TGTGCCAGCAGTGAAGGTGGGGCAGGTAGCCTCCCCTACGAGCAGTACTTC.

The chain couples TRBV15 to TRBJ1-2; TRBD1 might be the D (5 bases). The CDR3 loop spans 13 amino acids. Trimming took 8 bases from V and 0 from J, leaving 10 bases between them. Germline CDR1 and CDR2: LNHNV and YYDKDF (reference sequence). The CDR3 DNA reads TGTGCCACCCAAAGGGACCCTAACTATGGCTACACCTTC. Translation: CATQRDPNYGYTF.

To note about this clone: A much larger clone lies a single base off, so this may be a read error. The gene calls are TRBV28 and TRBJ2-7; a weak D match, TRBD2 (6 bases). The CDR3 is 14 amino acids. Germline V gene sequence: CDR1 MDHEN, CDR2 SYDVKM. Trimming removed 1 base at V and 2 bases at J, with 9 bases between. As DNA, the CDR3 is TGTGCCAGCAGTTTATACGGGGAGGCCTACGAGCAGTACTTC. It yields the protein CASSLYGEAYEQYF.

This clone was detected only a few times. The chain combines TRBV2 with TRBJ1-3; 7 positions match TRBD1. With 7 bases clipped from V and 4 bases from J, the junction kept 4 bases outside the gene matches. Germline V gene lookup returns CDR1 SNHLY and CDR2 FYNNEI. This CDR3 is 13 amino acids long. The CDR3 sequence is CASTTGDGNTIYF. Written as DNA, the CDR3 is TGTGCCAGCACAACAGGGGACGGAAACACCATATATTTT.

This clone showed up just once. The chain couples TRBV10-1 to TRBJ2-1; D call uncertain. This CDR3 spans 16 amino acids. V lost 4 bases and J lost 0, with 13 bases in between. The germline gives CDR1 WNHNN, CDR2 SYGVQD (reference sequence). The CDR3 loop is CASSGYGLISYNEQFF. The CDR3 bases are TGCGCCAGCAGTGGGTACGGGCTCATCTCCTACAATGAGCAGTTCTTC.

The DNA of the CDR3 is TGTGCCAGCAGTGGGGCAGGTCCGGGTACCCAGTACTTC. This sequence encodes CASSGAGPGTQYF. The rearrangement joins TRBV6-1 to TRBJ2-5; no clear D. The germline V gene encodes CDR1 MNHNS and CDR2 SASEGT. This CDR3 spans 13 amino acids. The ends were cut back, 4 bases at V and 8 bases at J, with 14 bases in the middle.